This entry lists 32 T cell receptor beta chains sequenced from one sample in a study of T cell responses to AZD1222 COVID-19 vaccine (dated by TCRdb to about 2021). The time point label of this sample denotes: baseline before first vaccination. Libraries were built with the immunoSEQ multiplex PCR assay. The immuneACCESS repertoire file appears here via TCRdb, limited to in-frame rearrangements. These files lack a portion of the clones; in checked studies, under half of the deficit traces to unresolved V genes, and the cause of the others is not known. The sample yields about 120,000 clones; 70% to 90% were counted once. Approximately 27% of the sample is in the top ten clones. Source: peripheral blood, taken on day 0 of AZD1222 vaccination. The receptors come from an adult in good health.

This clone turned up a few times. This sequence joins TRBV5-1 and TRBJ2-1, with 8 nucleotides matching TRBD2. Germline CDR1 reads SGHRS; CDR2 reads YFSETQ. The V segment lost 0 bases and the J segment 8 bases; nucleotides outside the gene matches: 7. This CDR3 comprises 15 residues. CDR3: CASSLGLAGRDEQFF. The CDR3 DNA sequence: TGCGCCAGCAGCTTGGGTCTAGCGGGTAGGGATGAGCAGTTCTTC. The full variable domain, with the rest looked up from reference TRBV5-1 and TRBJ2-1, is KAGVTQTPRYLIKTRGQQVTLSCSPISGHRSVSWYQQTPGQGLQFLFEYFSETQRNKGNFPGRFSGRQFSNSRSEMNVSTLELGDSALYLCASSLGLAGRDEQFFGPGTRLTVL.

The chain employs TRBV10-3 and TRBJ1-3; a possible D gene is TRBD1 (5 bases). This CDR3 has 15 amino acids. The V gene's germline CDR1 is ENHRY and CDR2 SYGVKD. V dropped 3 bases and J dropped 0 bases, with 9 bases sitting between them. CDR3 in DNA: TGTGCCATCAGTGATCGCGACAGCTCTGGAAACACCATATATTTT. Translation: CAISDRDSSGNTIYF.

This chain joins TRBV14 and TRBJ1-6; D possibly corresponds to TRBD1 (6 bases). Trimming took 1 base from V and 10 from J, leaving 17 bases between them. Germline V lookup: CDR1 SGHDN, CDR2 FVKESK. The CDR3 loop spans 16 amino acids. The CDR3, as DNA: TGTGCCAGCAGCCAAGGGGTGGTCGGGGGGCACTCACCCCTCCACTTT. Its translation is CASSQGVVGGHSPLHF.

V gene TRBV6-1 combines with J gene TRBJ1-1; D ambiguous. Germline V gene sequence: CDR1 MNHNS, CDR2 SASEGT. The CDR3 runs to 13 residues. Trimming took off 0 bases at V and 5 bases at J, with 7 bases between the two ends. CDR3 DNA: TGTGCCAGCAGTGAAGCTCGTTGGACTGAAGCTTTCTTT. Translating it yields CASSEARWTEAFF.

The chain combines TRBV27 with TRBJ1-5, with D unclear. The length of the CDR3 is 13 residues. Trimming stripped 4 bases from V and 7 bases from J, with 11 bases between. Germline assignment: CDR1 MNHEY and CDR2 SMNVEV (reference sequence). CDR3 DNA sequence: TGTGCCAGCAGTTCGAAAAACGGGCAGCCCCAGCATTTT. Translated, it gives CASSSKNGQPQHF.

This chain links TRBV7-2 with TRBJ1-5; perhaps TRBD1 as D (6 bases). Germline CDR1 is SGHTA and CDR2 is FQGNSA. V lost 5 bases, J lost 4 bases, and 9 bases lay in between. The CDR3 totals 13 residues. CDR3 in amino acids: CASSRGQNQPQHF. The CDR3 coding sequence is TGTGCCAGCAGCCGCGGACAGAATCAGCCCCAGCATTTT.

The chain links TRBV3-1 (or the pseudogene TRBV3-2) to TRBJ2-7; D not certain. V was cut by 0 bases and J by 9 bases, with 18 bases left in between. Looked up from germline, CDR1 is LGHDT and CDR2 is YNNKEL (reference sequence). The CDR3 loop spans 15 amino acids. The CDR3 DNA reads as TGTGCCAGCAGCCAAGATCTCAGGAATAGTTTCGGGCAGTACTTC. Translated: CASSQDLRNSFGQYF.

This chain joins TRBV30 and TRBJ1-1; no clear D. The CDR3 spans 13 residues. The V gene's germline CDR1 is GTSNPN and CDR2 SVGIG (reference sequence). Between the trimmed V and J ends, which lost 0 bases and 4 bases, there was a span of 9 bases. CDR3 sequence (DNA): TGTGCCTGGAGTGTAGGTCCGGGCACTGAAGCTTTCTTT. It specifies CAWSVGPGTEAFF. The full variable domain, completed using reference TRBV30 and TRBJ1-1, is SQTIHQWPATLVQPVGSPLSLECTVEGTSNPNLYWYRQAAGRGLQLLFYSVGIGQISSEVPQNLSASRPQDRQFILSSKKLLLSDSGFYLCAWSVGPGTEAFFGQGTRLTVV.

The CDR3 region is CASSRDAPTNEQFF. The CDR3 region has the DNA TGTGCCAGCAGTCGGGACGCGCCGACCAATGAGCAGTTCTTC. The chain uses TRBV7-9 and TRBJ2-1, with D perhaps being TRBD1 or TRBD2 (5 bases each). Trimming left V 6 bases short and J 6 bases short, with 15 bases between. There are 14 residues in the CDR3. CDR1 SEHNR and CDR2 FQNEAQ come from the germline V gene (reference sequence).

The gene calls are TRBV7-2 and TRBJ1-4, with 8 bases matching TRBD1. The CDR3 has 17 amino acids. The V and J ends lost 3 bases and 0 bases, in that order; junction bases with no gene match: 6. In germline, CDR1 is SGHTA, CDR2 FQGNSA. The CDR3 is CASSLSRDRTTNEKLFF. The CDR3 DNA is TGTGCCAGCAGCTTGTCCCGGGACAGGACAACTAATGAAAAACTGTTTTTT.

This chain connects TRBV7-2 to TRBJ2-2; D call uncertain. This CDR3 region has 14 residues. Germline V gene sequence: CDR1 SGHTA, CDR2 FQGNSA. V was pared by 5 bases and J by 7 bases, with 14 bases between. Here the CDR3 reads CASSLGQAVGELFF. The DNA for the CDR3 is TGTGCCAGCAGCCTAGGGCAGGCCGTCGGGGAGCTGTTTTTT.

V gene TRBV15 combines with J gene TRBJ1-1, with D unclear. In germline, CDR1 is LNHNV, CDR2 YYDKDF (reference sequence). V was pared by 8 bases and J by 4 bases, with 11 bases between. The CDR3 runs 12 residues. CDR3 sequence: CATGMTGTEAFF. The CDR3 DNA follows: TGTGCCACCGGGATGACGGGCACTGAAGCTTTCTTT. Filled out from reference TRBV15 and TRBJ1-1, the complete variable domain reads DAMVIQNPRYQVTQFGKPVTLSCSQTLNHNVMYWYQQKSSQAPKLLFHYYDKDFNNEADTPDNFQSRRPNTSFCFLDIRSPGLGDTAMYLCATGMTGTEAFFGQGTRLTVV.

The chain recombines TRBV15 with TRBJ1-6, with D perhaps TRBD1 (5 bases). The CDR3 is 15 amino acids. Looked up from germline, CDR1 is LNHNV and CDR2 is YYDKDF (reference sequence). Trimming removed 0 bases at V and 7 bases at J, with 10 bases between. CDR3 residues: CATSRDRRVNSPLHF. CDR3 DNA: TGTGCCACCAGCAGAGATCGCAGGGTAAATTCACCCCTCCACTTT.

A few counts support this clone. The chain couples TRBV6-5 to TRBJ1-2; TRBD1 matches at 8 bases. CDR1 is MNHEY, CDR2 SVGAGI, per germline. CDR3 length: 13 amino acids. The trim removed 8 bases at V and 2 bases at J, leaving 4 bases unmatched. The CDR3 loop is CASLQGANYGYTF. CDR3 DNA sequence: TGTGCCAGCCTCCAGGGGGCCAACTATGGCTACACCTTC.

J is TRBJ1-2 and V is TRBV5-6; 8 positions agree with TRBD1. The CDR3 extends over 15 amino acids. The germline CDR1 and CDR2 sequences are SGHDT and YYEEEE. J gave up 2 bases and V 0 bases, and 3 bases lay outside the gene matches. The CDR3 here is CASSLAGGSNYGYTF. The CDR3, as DNA: TGTGCCAGCAGCTTGGCAGGGGGCTCCAACTATGGCTACACCTTC.

This chain connects TRBV12-3 or TRBV12-4 to TRBJ2-7; D is ambiguous. V was shortened by 0 bases and J by 3 bases, with 3 bases between the two germline ends. The CDR3 loop spans 12 amino acids. CDR3: CASSLALYEQYF. The CDR3 DNA reads as TGTGCCAGCAGTTTAGCGCTCTACGAGCAGTACTTC.

The chain joins TRBV2 to TRBJ2-6; possibly TRBD2 for D (6 bases). The CDR3 totals 17 residues. Germline loops: CDR1 SNHLY, CDR2 FYNNEI. V shed 3 bases and J shed 0 bases, with 12 bases lying between them. The CDR3 DNA is TGTGCCAGCAGTGAGGGAGGACGGCCCTCTGGGGCCAACGTCCTGACTTTC. Its translation: CASSEGGRPSGANVLTF.

The chain recombines TRBV20-1 with TRBJ2-7; 9 positions agree with TRBD2. CDR1 and CDR2 (germline): DFQATT, SNEGSKA (reference sequence). J gave up 2 bases and V 3 bases, and 8 bases lay outside the gene matches. This CDR3 is built from 15 residues. CDR3 in DNA: TGCAGTGCTAGTCGGGCTGGCGGGGGGGCCTACGAGCAGTACTTC. This sequence encodes CSASRAGGGAYEQYF.

The sample holds a few counts of this clone. Here the CDR3 DNA reads TGTGCCAGCAGCTCCGGGACTAGCGGGAGTTGGGGCACAGATACGCAGTATTTT. Its protein is CASSSGTSGSWGTDTQYF. The chain links TRBV5-8 to TRBJ2-3; 14 nucleotides align to TRBD2. The CDR3 is 18 amino acids. Looked up from germline, CDR1 is SGHTS and CDR2 is YDEGEE. The ends lost 3 bases at V and 1 base at J; junction bases unmatched: 7. The whole variable domain, filled in from reference TRBV5-8 and TRBJ2-3, reads EAGVTQSPTHLIKTRGQQATLRCSPISGHTSVYWYQQALGLGLQFLLWYDEGEERNRGNFPPRFSGRQFPNYSSELNVNALELEDSALYLCASSSGTSGSWGTDTQYFGPGTRLTVL.

The V call is TRBV6-5, the J call TRBJ1-5; D uncertain. Germline loops: CDR1 MNHEY, CDR2 SVGAGI. Deletions cut 2 bases from V and 1 base from J, with 3 bases between. CDR3 size: 13 residues. CDR3 sequence reads: CASSYGSNQPQHF. The CDR3 bases are TGTGCCAGCAGTTACGGGAGCAATCAGCCCCAGCATTTT.

This chain uses TRBV5-5 with TRBJ2-7; D not certain. The germline gives CDR1 SGHKS, CDR2 YYEKEE (reference sequence). Deletions cut 1 base from V and 0 bases from J, with 8 bases between. This CDR3 has 14 amino acids. Written as DNA, the CDR3 is TGTGCCAGCAGCTTGTTGGGCCACTCCTACGAGCAGTACTTC. It translates to CASSLLGHSYEQYF. Full variable domain (missing parts from reference TRBV5-5 and TRBJ2-7): DAGVTQSPTHLIKTRGQQVTLRCSPISGHKSVSWYQQVLGQGPQFIFQYYEKEERGRGNFPDRFSARQFPNYSSELNVNALLLGDSALYLCASSLLGHSYEQYFGPGTRLTVT.

This clone was detected once. The gene calls are TRBV9 and TRBJ2-4, with a weak D call TRBD2 (5 bases). V shed 0 bases and J shed 6 bases, with 10 bases lying between them. The V gene's germline CDR1 is SGDLS and CDR2 YYNGEE. The CDR3 is 14 amino acids. CDR3 coding DNA: TGTGCCAGCAGCGTAGGCGGGTTGGCAAACATTCAGTACTTC. Encoded protein: CASSVGGLANIQYF.

The rearrangement uses TRBV29-1 and TRBJ2-7, with unresolved D. This CDR3 region has 12 residues. Trimming shortened V by 5 bases and J by 0 bases, and 8 bases separated the two germline ends. Germline V gene lookup returns CDR1 SQVTM and CDR2 ANQGSEA. CDR3 nucleotide sequence: TGCAGCGTTTTCGGCAGCTCCTACGAGCAGTACTTC. This sequence encodes CSVFGSSYEQYF.

The CDR3, as DNA: TGTGCCAGCGGAAACAGGGAGGAGGGAAAACTGTTTTTT. Protein sequence: CASGNREEGKLFF. The chain carries TRBV19 and TRBJ1-4; tentatively, D is TRBD1 (6 bases). The CDR3 is 13 amino acids. Trimming removed 9 bases at V and 10 bases at J, with 18 bases between. CDR1 is LNHDA and CDR2 is SQIVND in the germline V gene (reference sequence).

The V gene is TRBV7-9, the J gene TRBJ1-6; D is undetermined. The CDR3 sequence is 14 residues long. V was trimmed by 3 bases and J by 6 bases, leaving 9 bases between them. Germline V gives CDR1 SEHNR, CDR2 FQNEAQ (reference sequence). The CDR3 DNA reads TGTGCCAGCAGCTTTCCGGACGGTAATTCACCCCTCCACTTT. This gives the protein CASSFPDGNSPLHF.

The chain carries TRBV7-2 and TRBJ2-1; 10 bases are a match to TRBD1. The CDR3 totals 16 residues. Germline-derived CDR1 and CDR2 are SGHTA and FQGNSA. The junction had 11 bases not matched to a gene; V was cut back by 4 bases and J by 8 bases. In nucleotides, the CDR3 is TGTGCCAGCAGCTCCCACCGGGACAGGGGTGGGGATGAGCAGTTCTTC. This codes for CASSSHRDRGGDEQFF.

This sequence joins TRBV2 and TRBJ1-2; possibly TRBD1 for D (5 bases). Trimming removed 6 bases from V and 6 bases from J, with 14 bases in between. Germline CDR1 is SNHLY and CDR2 is FYNNEI. The CDR3 is 13 residues long. The CDR3 region is CASREWDGDGYTF. Here the CDR3 DNA reads TGTGCCAGCAGGGAATGGGACGGTGATGGCTACACCTTC.

The chain uses TRBV29-1 and TRBJ1-5, with D uncertain. Trimming shortened V by 4 bases and J by 6 bases, and 13 bases separated the two germline ends. CDR1 and CDR2 (germline): SQVTM, ANQGSEA. The CDR3 length is 13 residues. CDR3 amino acids: CSVGRSAGQPQHF. The DNA for the CDR3 is TGCAGCGTTGGACGGAGCGCAGGTCAGCCCCAGCATTTT.

This clone occurred a few times. J is TRBJ2-7 and V is TRBV30, with 8 bases matching TRBD1. CDR1 GTSNPN and CDR2 SVGIG come from the germline V gene (reference sequence). The length of the CDR3 is 11 residues. V shed 5 bases and J 3 bases; nucleotides not matched to a gene: 0. In nucleotides, the CDR3 is TGTGCCTGGGGGACAGGCTACGAGCAGTACTTC. This encodes CAWGTGYEQYF.

V usage is TRBV9 and J usage is TRBJ2-3; D is perhaps TRBD2 (5 bases). V was pared by 3 bases and J by 2 bases, with 22 bases between. The CDR3 is 18 amino acids. Germline V gene sequence: CDR1 SGDLS, CDR2 YYNGEE. CDR3 in DNA: TGTGCCAGCAGCGCCTACCTATCTACTAGTTTGTTCACAGATACGCAGTATTTT. Translating gives CASSAYLSTSLFTDTQYF.

The count of this clone is one. The chain employs TRBV3-1 (or the pseudogene TRBV3-2) and TRBJ2-7; D possibly uses TRBD1 or TRBD2 (6 bases each). Germline V lookup: CDR1 LGHDT, CDR2 YNNKEL (reference sequence). This CDR3 is 13 amino acids long. The ends were cut back, 6 bases at V and 4 bases at J, with 13 bases in the middle. CDR3 amino acids: CASSLQGRYEQYF. The CDR3, as DNA: TGTGCCAGCAGTTTGCAGGGGAGGTACGAGCAGTACTTC.

This clone was counted a few times. This chain joins TRBV2 and TRBJ2-7, with TRBD1 identical over 8 bases. The CDR3 extends over 16 amino acids. V dropped 2 bases and J dropped 6; count of bases not matched to a gene: 12. Germline assignment: CDR1 SNHLY and CDR2 FYNNEI. The CDR3 sequence is CASSEISTGVRSEQYF. The CDR3 DNA sequence: TGTGCCAGCAGTGAAATTTCGACAGGGGTTAGGTCCGAGCAGTACTTC.